The 32 T cell receptor beta chains below were found in one sample sequenced in a study of blood T cell repertoires in COVID-19. TCRdb keeps only in-frame clones here, not all; method: immunoSEQ multiplex PCR. The repertoire holds around 200,000 clones, about 88% seen once, with approximately 2.3% in the top ten. Sequencing was done on a sample of PBMCs or T cells enriched from blood (not recorded which). These receptors were obtained from a woman in her 40s with acute COVID-19.

Only a few counts were recorded for this clone. The chain combines TRBV5-1 with TRBJ2-1; 7 nucleotides align to TRBD1. V shed 6 bases and J 5 bases; nucleotides not matched to a gene: 11. The germline CDR1 and CDR2 sequences are SGHRS and YFSETQ. This CDR3 is 15 amino acids long. CDR3 residues: CASIVPGQRNNEQFF. The CDR3, as DNA: TGCGCCAGCATCGTACCGGGACAGAGGAACAATGAGCAGTTCTTC. Together with reference TRBV5-1 and TRBJ2-1, the CDR3 gives the full variable domain: KAGVTQTPRYLIKTRGQQVTLSCSPISGHRSVSWYQQTPGQGLQFLFEYFSETQRNKGNFPGRFSGRQFSNSRSEMNVSTLELGDSALYLCASIVPGQRNNEQFFGPGTRLTVL.

The chain carries TRBV6-6 and TRBJ2-5; D unclear. The CDR3 spans 14 residues. Trimming cost V 2 bases and J 5 bases, with 12 bases left between them. Germline loops: CDR1 MNHNY, CDR2 SVGAGI (reference sequence). The CDR3 DNA reads as TGTGCCAGCAGTTACGAGGCAGTCCAGGAGACCCAGTACTTC. Residues: CASSYEAVQETQYF.

The CDR3 region has the DNA TGCGCCAGCAGCCAAGAAGGCGGGAACTACAATGAGCAGTTCTTC. It encodes CASSQEGGNYNEQFF. The V and J genes are TRBV4-1 and TRBJ2-1, with D maybe TRBD2 (6 bases). V lost 0 bases to trimming and J lost 3 bases, with 9 bases between them. Germline CDR1 reads MGHRA; CDR2 reads YSYEKL. CDR3 length: 15 residues.

The chain recombines TRBV3-1 (or the pseudogene TRBV3-2) with TRBJ2-1; 8 bases are a match to TRBD2. Germline CDR1 and CDR2: LGHDT and YNNKEL (reference sequence). Trimming cost V 4 bases and J 4 bases; bases outside gene matches: 15. CDR3 size: 18 residues. In DNA form, the CDR3 reads TGTGCCAGCAGCCCCGATTCTAGCGGGCCTTGGGTATACAATGAGCAGTTCTTC. It translates to CASSPDSSGPWVYNEQFF.

This chain connects TRBV27 to TRBJ1-4; D is possibly TRBD1 (6 bases). Trimming removed 6 bases at V and 6 bases at J, with 20 bases between. The germline CDR1 and CDR2 sequences are MNHEY and SMNVEV (reference sequence). The CDR3 extends over 16 amino acids. The CDR3 reads CASSPTLQGIDEKLFF. Written as DNA, the CDR3 is TGTGCCAGCAGCCCGACACTACAGGGAATTGATGAAAAACTGTTTTTT.

Turning to this clone: This sample also contains other DNA sequences that code for the same CDR3. The chain has TRBV18 and TRBJ2-5; D gene ambiguous. The CDR3 is made up of 12 amino acids. Germline lookup yields CDR1 KGHSH and CDR2 LQKENI. Trimming pared 3 bases from V and 2 bases from J, leaving 4 bases between. The CDR3 here is CASSPQQETQYF. The CDR3 DNA follows: TGTGCCAGCTCACCGCAGCAAGAGACCCAGTACTTC.

This clone came up a few times. The chain is built from TRBV7-2 and TRBJ2-4, with a weak D call TRBD2 (7 bases). Per germline, CDR1 SGHTA and CDR2 FQGNSA. This CDR3 region has 16 residues. Trimming shortened V by 3 bases and J by 5 bases, and 17 bases separated the two germline ends. The CDR3 DNA reads TGTGCCAGCAGCTTGCTCCCCCGGGGGGCCGAAAACATTCAGTACTTC. Protein sequence: CASSLLPRGAENIQYF.

In this sample, this clone turned up once. J is TRBJ2-5 and V is TRBV19; 8 positions agree with TRBD1. Germline V lookup: CDR1 LNHDA, CDR2 SQIVND (reference sequence). The CDR3 sequence is 16 residues long. Trimming removed 5 bases from V and 4 bases from J; junction bases left unmatched: 12. CDR3 protein: CASSVSTGTGGETQYF. The DNA of the CDR3 is TGTGCCAGTAGTGTCTCCACCGGGACAGGTGGAGAGACCCAGTACTTC.

The V and J genes are TRBV2 and TRBJ2-5, with D perhaps TRBD1 (5 bases). This CDR3 has 17 amino acids. V lost 1 base to trimming and J lost 5 bases, with 20 bases between them. The germline CDR1 and CDR2 sequences are SNHLY and FYNNEI. CDR3 loop: CASSEDRPPQGGETQYF. The CDR3 DNA sequence: TGTGCCAGCAGTGAAGACCGCCCCCCCCAGGGTGGGGAGACCCAGTACTTC.

The chain links TRBV2 to TRBJ2-1; D possibly corresponds to TRBD1 (6 bases). CDR3 size: 14 residues. Germline CDR1 is SNHLY and CDR2 is FYNNEI. The V and J ends lost 3 bases and 6 bases respectively, with 12 bases between them. The CDR3 loop is CASSDPGALNEQFF. The CDR3 DNA follows: TGTGCCAGCAGTGACCCAGGGGCCCTCAATGAGCAGTTCTTC. Based on the CDR3 plus reference TRBV2 and TRBJ2-1, the full variable domain is EPEVTQTPSHQVTQMGQEVILRCVPISNHLYFYWYRQILGQKVEFLVSFYNNEISEKSEIFDDQFSVERPDGSNFTLKIRSTKLEDSAMYFCASSDPGALNEQFFGPGTRLTVL.

A single count supports this clone. The chain uses TRBV4-2 and TRBJ2-1; D gene unclear. Trimming took off 0 bases at V and 9 bases at J, with 9 bases between the two ends. This CDR3 has 13 amino acids. Germline V CDR1 and CDR2: LGHNA, YNFKEQ. CDR3 amino acids: CASSQEALGEQFF. The DNA of the CDR3 is TGTGCCAGCAGCCAAGAAGCCCTCGGTGAGCAGTTCTTC.

This sequence joins TRBV7-2 and TRBJ2-5; tentative D call: TRBD1 (6 bases). Germline CDR1 reads SGHTA; CDR2 reads FQGNSA. The CDR3 is made up of 14 amino acids. Between the trimmed V and J ends, which lost 4 bases and 2 bases, there was a span of 11 bases. The CDR3 sequence: CASSWVDRQETQYF. In nucleotides, the CDR3 is TGTGCCAGCAGCTGGGTCGACAGGCAAGAGACCCAGTACTTC.

V is TRBV21-1 and J is TRBJ1-4. TRBV21-1 is shown as a pseudogene. The CDR3 runs 14 residues. As DNA, the CDR3 is TGTGCCAGCAGCAAAGATCAAGGCGGCGGAAAACTGTTTTTT. Its translation is CASSKDQGGGKLFF.

The chain carries TRBV19 and TRBJ1-1; maybe TRBD1 (5 bases). The V gene's germline CDR1 is LNHDA and CDR2 SQIVND (reference sequence). Trimming took off 3 bases at V and 2 bases at J, with 10 bases between the two ends. The CDR3 is 14 amino acids. CDR3 DNA: TGTGCCAGTAGTATTGACAGAATTAACACTGAAGCTTTCTTT. Protein product: CASSIDRINTEAFF.

This chain joins TRBV19 and TRBJ2-2, with 10 bases fitting TRBD2. This CDR3 has 15 amino acids. Germline CDR1 is LNHDA and CDR2 is SQIVND (reference sequence). Germline trimming cut 5 bases from V and 5 bases from J; bases unmatched to any gene: 5. For the CDR3, the DNA is TGTGCCAGTAGTTCCACTAGCGGGATAACCGGGGAGCTGTTTTTT. Its protein is CASSSTSGITGELFF.

This clone was recorded only once. The genes are TRBV2 and TRBJ2-1; TRBD1 aligns across 8 bases. The ends lost 7 bases at V and 8 bases at J; junction bases unmatched: 10. The germline V gene has CDR1 SNHLY and CDR2 FYNNEI. The CDR3 consists of 14 residues. The CDR3 here is CASKGQGPTDEQFF. The DNA for the CDR3 is TGTGCCAGCAAAGGACAGGGTCCAACCGATGAGCAGTTCTTC.

V is TRBV5-6 and J is TRBJ1-3; no firm D call. The CDR3 has 17 residues. Germline V gives CDR1 SGHDT, CDR2 YYEEEE. The V gene lost 4 bases and the J gene lost 0 bases, with 17 bases spanning the gap. The CDR3 coding sequence is TGTGCCAGCAGCCTGTCTGGGAGGCCGGTCTCTGGAAACACCATATATTTT. Translation gives CASSLSGRPVSGNTIYF.

This clone was seen a handful of times. V gene TRBV7-3 combines with J gene TRBJ1-1, with no clear D. Germline lookup yields CDR1 SGHTA and CDR2 FQGTGA. CDR3 length: 13 amino acids. The V end was cut by 5 bases, the J end by 4 bases, with 11 bases between. The CDR3 coding sequence is TGTGCCAGCAGCCCCGGTGAGAGCACTGAAGCTTTCTTT. It encodes CASSPGESTEAFF. The full variable domain, in which reference TRBV7-3 and TRBJ1-1 provide the parts outside the CDR3, is GAGVSQTPSNKVTEKGKYVELRCDPISGHTALYWYRQSLGQGPEFLIYFQGTGAADDSGLPNDRFFAVRPEGSVSTLKIQRTERGDSAVYLCASSPGESTEAFFGQGTRLTVV.

The rearrangement joins TRBV6-6 to TRBJ1-1; D not resolved. Trimming took 8 bases from V and 6 from J, leaving 13 bases between them. The CDR3 consists of 12 residues. From germline, CDR1 is MNHNY and CDR2 SVGAGI (reference sequence). The CDR3 DNA follows: TGTGCCAGCGGACCGCGGAGGTCTGAAGCTTTCTTT. The encoded protein is CASGPRRSEAFF.

The chain combines TRBV12-3 or TRBV12-4 with TRBJ1-1; a weak D match, TRBD1 (6 bases). The CDR3 loop spans 13 amino acids. The V end lost 5 bases, the J end lost 6 bases, and 13 bases lay between the germline ends. The chain's CDR3 is CASSGGGTPEAFF. The CDR3 DNA follows: TGTGCCAGCAGTGGGGGCGGAACTCCTGAAGCTTTCTTT.

The chain links TRBV5-6 to TRBJ2-5, with 8 bases matching TRBD2. Germline assignment: CDR1 SGHDT and CDR2 YYEEEE. Germline trimming cut 2 bases from V and 4 bases from J; bases unmatched to any gene: 10. The CDR3 sequence is 16 residues long. The CDR3 is CASSFYGGGPGETQYF. The DNA for the CDR3 is TGTGCCAGCAGCTTTTACGGCGGGGGGCCTGGAGAGACCCAGTACTTC. Full variable domain (outside the CDR3, taken from reference TRBV5-6 and TRBJ2-5): DAGVTQSPTHLIKTRGQQVTLRCSPKSGHDTVSWYQQALGQGPQFIFQYYEEEERQRGNFPDRFSGHQFPNYSSELNVNALLLGDSALYLCASSFYGGGPGETQYFGPGTRLLVL.

The chain has TRBV6-2 or TRBV6-3 and TRBJ2-1; TRBD2 aligns across 11 bases. Germline-derived CDR1 and CDR2 are MNHEY and SVGEGT. This CDR3 is built from 17 residues. With V trimmed by 0 bases and J by 4 bases, 5 bases remained unmatched. CDR3: CASSYSGLAGGYNEQFF. DNA for the CDR3: TGTGCCAGCAGTTACTCGGGGCTAGCGGGAGGATACAATGAGCAGTTCTTC.

The chain is built from TRBV2 and TRBJ2-5; D remains unclear. Trimming stripped 7 bases from V and 4 bases from J, with 7 bases between. There are 11 residues in the CDR3. Germline CDR1 SNHLY, CDR2 FYNNEI. CDR3 nucleotides: TGTGCCAGCAAAGGAGTAGAGACCCAGTACTTC. As protein: CASKGVETQYF.

The rearrangement joins TRBV19 to TRBJ2-3; 10 nucleotides match TRBD2. The J segment lost 4 bases and the V segment lost 5 bases, leaving 12 bases of the junction unmatched. The CDR3 has 17 residues. Germline V lookup: CDR1 LNHDA, CDR2 SQIVND (reference sequence). CDR3 loop: CASSPSGERGGPDTQYF. Written as DNA, the CDR3 is TGTGCCAGTAGTCCATCAGGGGAGCGGGGGGGCCCAGATACGCAGTATTTT.

The chain links TRBV28 to TRBJ2-1; a weak D match, TRBD2 (6 bases). This CDR3 is built from 13 residues. Trimming stripped 8 bases from V and 6 bases from J, with 14 bases between. Germline CDR1 and CDR2: MDHEN and SYDVKM. Here the CDR3 DNA reads TGTGCCAGCGGTGCCGGGACTTTCAATGAGCAGTTCTTC. This sequence encodes CASGAGTFNEQFF.

The chain has TRBV30 and TRBJ2-5, with 11 nucleotides matching TRBD2. Germline lookup yields CDR1 GTSNPN and CDR2 SVGIG (reference sequence). The CDR3 spans 13 residues. The V gene end was trimmed by 4 bases and the J gene end by 9 bases; junction bases not matched to a gene: 7. The CDR3 bases are TGTGCCTGGACTAGCGGGGGGAACGGGGCCCAGTACTTC. As protein: CAWTSGGNGAQYF.

This clone occurred once. The V call is TRBV4-3, the J call TRBJ2-7, with 8 bases identical to TRBD1. Germline V CDR1 and CDR2: LGHNA, YSLEER. The CDR3 loop spans 15 amino acids. The junction had 4 bases not matched to a gene; V was cut back by 0 bases and J by 3 bases. CDR3 residues: CASSQDFGQGYEQYF. In nucleotides, the CDR3 is TGCGCCAGCAGCCAAGATTTTGGACAGGGCTACGAGCAGTACTTC.

Concerning this clone itself: In the same sample, other DNA sequences code for this CDR3. The gene calls are TRBV27 and TRBJ1-1; 7 nucleotides agree with TRBD1. V lost 5 bases to trimming and J lost 0 bases; unmatched junction nucleotides: 6. The CDR3 extends over 15 amino acids. Germline V CDR1 and CDR2: MNHEY, SMNVEV (reference sequence). Written as DNA, the CDR3 is TGTGCCAGCAGTCCCAGACAGGGACTGAACACTGAAGCTTTCTTT. Translated, it gives CASSPRQGLNTEAFF.

The genes are TRBV1 and TRBJ2-2; the D call TRBD1 from the table was never checked on the DNA. TRBV1 is designated a pseudogene. The CDR3 runs 15 residues. The CDR3 reads CTSSLRRPNTGELFF. DNA of the CDR3: TGCACCAGCAGCCTGCGCAGGCCGAACACCGGGGAGCTGTTTTTT.

CDR3 bases: TGTGCCAGCAGCGGCGGGACTAGCGGGGGGCCCAGCCTTCCCACAGATACGCAGTATTTT. This sequence encodes CASSGGTSGGPSLPTDTQYF. The rearrangement uses TRBV9 and TRBJ2-3, with 15 bases aligning to TRBD2. The CDR3 loop spans 20 amino acids. Germline V gives CDR1 SGDLS, CDR2 YYNGEE. Losses at the gene ends were 3 bases for V and 2 bases for J; bases not matched to a gene: 13. The full variable domain, rest sourced from reference TRBV9 and TRBJ2-3, is DSGVTQTPKHLITATGQRVTLRCSPRSGDLSVYWYQQSLDQGLQFLIQYYNGEERAKGNILERFSAQQFPDLHSELNLSSLELGDSALYFCASSGGTSGGPSLPTDTQYFGPGTRLTVL.

The genes are TRBV5-8 and TRBJ2-4; 7 nucleotides agree with TRBD2. Germline V gene sequence: CDR1 SGHTS, CDR2 YDEGEE. V trimming: 2 bases; J trimming: 4 bases; junction bases outside the gene matches: 12. The CDR3 runs 17 residues. The CDR3 spells CASSLGRAKAMKNIQYF. The CDR3 DNA sequence: TGTGCCAGCAGCTTAGGGAGGGCAAAGGCCATGAAAAACATTCAGTACTTC.

The CDR3 sequence: CASSLTGQPYEQYF. In DNA, the CDR3 is TGCGCCAGCAGCTTAACCGGACAGCCCTACGAGCAGTACTTC. The chain couples TRBV5-1 to TRBJ2-7, with a possible D match to TRBD1 (6 bases). V shed 2 bases and J shed 2 bases, with 11 bases lying between them. The CDR3 is 14 residues long. Germline CDR1 reads SGHRS; CDR2 reads YFSETQ.